The source of this T cell receptor (beta chain) is a study of T cell repertoires in cytomegalovirus infection. Study at large: As its CMV epitopes, the study selected recently identified HLA-C-restricted and well-studied HLA-B-restricted targets. Public TCR beta signatures were indicative of both CMV infection and a matching HLA type.

Comment on this clonotype: Its antigen is unidentified.

Study-level results: Dominating the ex vivo response were TCR beta clonotypes that were CMV-specific and HLA-C-restricted.

Using its own MiXCR run on the reads, TCRdb lists one record per CDR3 protein. The sample has some 920,000 distinct CDR3 sequences; roughly 30% are singletons. The sequence came from a human donor in good health (CMV status not recorded). Some clones in this sample may be carry-over from other donors' samples. The sample here was cultured CD8+ T cells from PBMCs, taken from culture after CMV antigen stimulation.

CDR3 nucleotide sequence: TGTGCCAGCACCGAGCCAGGGGTAGAAGTCCAAGAGACCCAGTACTTC. Protein product: CASTEPGVEVQETQYF. The V gene is TRBV6-2 or TRBV6-3, the J gene TRBJ2-5; maybe TRBD1 (6 bases). CDR1 and CDR2 (germline): MNHEY, SVGEGT. This CDR3 contains 16 residues. Trimming cost V 7 bases and J 1 base, with 19 bases left between them.